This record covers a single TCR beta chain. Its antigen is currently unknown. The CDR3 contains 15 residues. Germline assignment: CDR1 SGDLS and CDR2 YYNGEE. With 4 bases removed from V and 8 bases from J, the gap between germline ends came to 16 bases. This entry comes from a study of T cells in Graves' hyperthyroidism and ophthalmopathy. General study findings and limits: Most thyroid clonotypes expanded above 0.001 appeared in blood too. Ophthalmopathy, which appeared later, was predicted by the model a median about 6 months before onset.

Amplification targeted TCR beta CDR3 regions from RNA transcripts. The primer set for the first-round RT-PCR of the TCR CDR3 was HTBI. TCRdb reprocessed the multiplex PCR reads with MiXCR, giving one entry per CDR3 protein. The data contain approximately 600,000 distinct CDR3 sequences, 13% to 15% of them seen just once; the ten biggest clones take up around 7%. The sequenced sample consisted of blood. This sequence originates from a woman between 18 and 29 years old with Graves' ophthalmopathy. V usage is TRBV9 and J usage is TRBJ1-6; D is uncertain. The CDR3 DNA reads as TGTGCCAGCAGCACTCTGGGTGGCTTAGATTCACCCCTCCACTTT. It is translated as CASSTLGGLDSPLHF.